This record covers a single T cell receptor (beta chain). Its specificity is unknown. Using immunoSEQ multiplex PCR, the repertoire was profiled, and TCRdb retains in-frame clones only, with some absent. The sample carries some 350,000 clones, approximately 84% recorded once. Treatment defined: about 20 received Ad26.COV2.S at low or high dose, single or two shots; 5 received placebo; per-sample allocation not given. Sampling occurred on day 63 after the first vaccine or placebo injection. The study used a vaccine consisting of an Ad26 vector that expressed Wuhan-strain SARS-CoV-2 spike. This sample was included in a study of Ad26.COV2.S vaccination and SARS-CoV-2 variants. Study findings and constraints: In TCR breadth and depth analyses, total T cell responses may have been underestimated.

The CDR3 is 16 residues long. The J segment lost 10 bases and the V segment lost 3 bases, leaving 8 bases of the junction unmatched. Germline CDR1 and CDR2: SGHRS and YFSETQ. The V and J genes are TRBV5-1 and TRBJ2-1; 15 bases map to TRBD2. This clonotype was obtained from a person aged 18-65 years who received the Ad26.COV2.S COVID-19 vaccine or a placebo. The specimen comprised peripheral blood, sampled in a trial of Ad26.COV2.S vaccine versus placebo. The CDR3 reads CASSSNPGLAGGEQFF. CDR3 bases: TGCGCCAGCAGCTCGAATCCGGGACTAGCGGGAGGCGAGCAGTTCTTC.